This TCR beta chain was identified in a study of siplizumab effects on memory and regulatory T cells. This CDR3 spans 15 amino acids. V shed 2 bases and J shed 0 bases, with 11 bases lying between them. From germline, CDR1 is MNHEY and CDR2 SVGAGI. As concerns this clone: The antigen is undetermined.

Profiling relied on immunoSEQ multiplex PCR, and the TCRdb table lists in-frame clones only, not all of them. The sample carries about 85,000 clones, more than 85% recorded once. General study results and limits: Greater diversity than memory cells seemed evident in naive T cells, which also appeared to be major alloresponse contributors.

The sequenced sample was CD8+ T cells sorted from blood. The receptor comes from a human donor in good health. The chain has TRBV6-5 and TRBJ2-7; TRBD2 is a possible D gene (5 bases). The CDR3 spells CASSYTLTSSYEQYF. The CDR3 bases are TGTGCCAGCAGTTACACCCTCACTAGCTCCTACGAGCAGTACTTC.